A selection of T cell receptor beta chains follows, all from one sample in a study of siplizumab effects on memory and regulatory T cells. Some clones are missing from TCRdb's copy, which holds only in-frame ones; the method was immunoSEQ multiplex PCR. The table shows fewer than 85,000 clones, with approximately 95% occurring only once. The specimen was CD8+ T cells sorted from blood. The receptors stem from a human donor in good health. CDR3s include the opening cysteine and the closing phenylalanine or tryptophan. D genes are given only for firm matches. Expanded clones are given a class, and other clones once, few, many or no size at all.

CDR3aa: CASSGFDEQYF
v_gene: TRBV27
d_gene: .
j_gene: TRBJ2-7
abundance: .

CDR3aa: CASSFHQEQGNTIYF
v_gene: TRBV19
d_gene: .
j_gene: TRBJ1-3
abundance: .

CDR3aa: CASSPAYEQYF
v_gene: TRBV11-2
d_gene: .
j_gene: TRBJ2-7
abundance: .

CDR3aa: CASSQRNTEAFF
v_gene: TRBV6-6
d_gene: .
j_gene: TRBJ1-1
abundance: .

CDR3aa: CASSQDNRVNTEAFF
v_gene: TRBV4-2
d_gene: .
j_gene: TRBJ1-1
abundance: .

CDR3aa: CASSLETSGRFSYEQYF
v_gene: TRBV5-5
d_gene: TRBD2
j_gene: TRBJ2-7
abundance: .

CDR3aa: CASSPHPGTSSGSPETQYF
v_gene: TRBV4-1
d_gene: TRBD2
j_gene: TRBJ2-5
abundance: .

CDR3aa: CASSLRGESYNEQFF
v_gene: TRBV5-1
d_gene: .
j_gene: TRBJ2-1
abundance: .

CDR3aa: CASSITGASTGELFF
v_gene: TRBV19
d_gene: .
j_gene: TRBJ2-2
abundance: .

CDR3aa: CASSLTSVLADTQYF
v_gene: TRBV7-3
d_gene: .
j_gene: TRBJ2-3
abundance: .

CDR3aa: CASSTGQGSYNEQFF
v_gene: TRBV5-6
d_gene: TRBD1
j_gene: TRBJ2-1
abundance: .

CDR3aa: CSVEDGLSNEQFF
v_gene: TRBV29-1
d_gene: .
j_gene: TRBJ2-1
abundance: .

CDR3aa: CASSPGTGTGYYEQYF
v_gene: TRBV18
d_gene: TRBD1
j_gene: TRBJ2-7
abundance: .

CDR3aa: CASSVEGTGNEQFF
v_gene: TRBV9
d_gene: .
j_gene: TRBJ2-1
abundance: few

CDR3aa: CASSPLGQGGTEAFF
v_gene: TRBV4-1
d_gene: TRBD1
j_gene: TRBJ1-1
abundance: .

CDR3aa: CASSVAPGQGYEQYF
v_gene: TRBV9
d_gene: TRBD1
j_gene: TRBJ2-7
abundance: .

CDR3aa: CASTLGRAGNTIYF
v_gene: TRBV6-5
d_gene: .
j_gene: TRBJ1-3
abundance: .

CDR3aa: CASSVDSAGGGETQYF
v_gene: TRBV9
d_gene: TRBD2
j_gene: TRBJ2-5
abundance: .

CDR3aa: CASSVERRTTGRTAKNIQYF
v_gene: TRBV11-3
d_gene: TRBD1
j_gene: TRBJ2-4
abundance: .

CDR3aa: CASSIGDRPEAFF
v_gene: TRBV19
d_gene: TRBD1
j_gene: TRBJ1-1
abundance: .

CDR3aa: CASSLEWDPPYEQYF
v_gene: TRBV5-1
d_gene: .
j_gene: TRBJ2-7
abundance: .

CDR3aa: CASSLGRGGNQPQHF
v_gene: TRBV11-2
d_gene: .
j_gene: TRBJ1-5
abundance: .

CDR3aa: CASSWGRYEQYF
v_gene: TRBV11-2
d_gene: .
j_gene: TRBJ2-7
abundance: .

CDR3aa: CASSYVQESYEQYF
v_gene: TRBV6-5
d_gene: .
j_gene: TRBJ2-7
abundance: .

CDR3aa: CASRLTSGNYEQYF
v_gene: TRBV27
d_gene: TRBD2
j_gene: TRBJ2-7
abundance: .

CDR3aa: CASSTGQGSSELFF
v_gene: TRBV4-1
d_gene: TRBD1
j_gene: TRBJ2-2
abundance: .

CDR3aa: CASSYTTGPGGFAFF
v_gene: TRBV6-5
d_gene: .
j_gene: TRBJ1-1
abundance: medium-sized

CDR3aa: CASSHGTYNPNEQFF
v_gene: TRBV5-1
d_gene: .
j_gene: TRBJ2-1
abundance: .

CDR3aa: CASSQDPMFTDTNTGELFF
v_gene: TRBV14
d_gene: .
j_gene: TRBJ2-2
abundance: .

CDR3aa: CASSLVNSRETQYF
v_gene: TRBV7-9
d_gene: .
j_gene: TRBJ2-5
abundance: .

CDR3aa: CASSLSFWNTEAFF
v_gene: TRBV19
d_gene: .
j_gene: TRBJ1-1
abundance: .

CDR3aa: CASTPQPPALAEPTDTQYF
v_gene: TRBV19
d_gene: TRBD2
j_gene: TRBJ2-3
abundance: once

CDR3aa: CASSPGQGRIYEQYF
v_gene: TRBV18
d_gene: TRBD1
j_gene: TRBJ2-7
abundance: .

CDR3aa: CASSTGTADLGEQYF
v_gene: TRBV5-1
d_gene: TRBD1
j_gene: TRBJ2-7
abundance: .

CDR3aa: CASTTGLAGDYNEQFF
v_gene: TRBV19
d_gene: TRBD2
j_gene: TRBJ2-1
abundance: .

CDR3aa: CASSPGVSGELFF
v_gene: TRBV7-3
d_gene: .
j_gene: TRBJ2-2
abundance: .

CDR3aa: CATYTGELFF
v_gene: TRBV19
d_gene: .
j_gene: TRBJ2-2
abundance: .

CDR3aa: CASSLGQGHGYTF
v_gene: TRBV27
d_gene: TRBD1
j_gene: TRBJ1-2
abundance: .

CDR3aa: CASSLEARLAETWHEQFF
v_gene: TRBV5-6
d_gene: TRBD2
j_gene: TRBJ2-1
abundance: .

CDR3aa: CASRAYRGQGNLEQYF
v_gene: TRBV6-6
d_gene: TRBD1
j_gene: TRBJ2-7
abundance: .

CDR3aa: CASSQELDGRYF
v_gene: TRBV4-1
d_gene: .
j_gene: TRBJ2-7
abundance: .

CDR3aa: CASSPTNYEQYF
v_gene: TRBV7-9
d_gene: .
j_gene: TRBJ2-7
abundance: .

CDR3aa: CASSLAGGNEQFF
v_gene: TRBV19
d_gene: .
j_gene: TRBJ2-1
abundance: .

CDR3aa: CASSFQNSNQPQHF
v_gene: TRBV6-6
d_gene: .
j_gene: TRBJ1-5
abundance: .

CDR3aa: CASSFRWTGDYEQYF
v_gene: TRBV6-5
d_gene: TRBD1
j_gene: TRBJ2-7
abundance: .

CDR3aa: CASSVILANEQFF
v_gene: TRBV13
d_gene: .
j_gene: TRBJ2-1
abundance: .

CDR3aa: CSVVVRNYGYTF
v_gene: TRBV29-1
d_gene: .
j_gene: TRBJ1-2
abundance: .